Given below is one TCR beta chain in context. Its antigen is currently not known. One base away there is no much larger clone; base qualities are not given. Per the publication, the time point label means: cycle 1 day 1 (C1D1), immediately before nivolumab initiation. All trial patients had relapsed after autologous stem cell transplantation, with cohorts A, B and C differing in prior brentuximab vedotin exposure. The trial cohort was composed of approximately 56 patients with relapsed/refractory classical Hodgkin lymphoma, for whom complete response, partial response or progressive disease was recorded as best overall response. Trial patients were treated with single-agent nivolumab in the multi-cohort phase II CheckMate 205 trial. Best overall response was determined by an independent review committee according to the 2007 International Working Group response criteria. Trial PBMCs were collected immediately before nivolumab initiation (C1D1) and during therapy at cycle 2 day 1 and cycle 4 day 1. Peripheral blood was collected in 8 mL Vacutainer Cell Preparation Tubes, from which PBMCs were isolated by centrifugation and then cryopreserved.

The sample belongs to a study of PD-1 blockade in classical Hodgkin lymphoma (TCRdb year 2020). Turning to the overall study: Nivolumab dosing was 3 mg/kg intravenously every 2 weeks, continuing until either disease progression or unacceptable toxicity. The study used TCR beta sequencing and CyTOF to define a peripheral blood immune signature of response to PD-1 blockade in classical Hodgkin lymphoma. What the work shows at the level of the full study, not this receptor alone: By C4D1, a significant rise was seen in CD4+ TCR diversity but not in CD8+ TCR diversity (p=0.0027 vs p=0.16), and the rise was most apparent among complete responders (p=0.02). Trial patients with a complete response had baseline diversity similar to that of newly diagnosed patients, while partial responders and progressors had significantly lower diversity. Baseline TCR diversity was reported as lower in newly diagnosed patients than in healthy donors, and lower still in relapsed/refractory patients. The study was limited to a single clinical trial cohort, and causes of repertoire differences, possibly disease activity or prior therapy, remained undefined. Patients starting nivolumab less than 1 year after ASCT had lower diversity and were excluded from later analyses to avoid confounding by immune reconstitution.

Genomic DNA was extracted with the Qiagen DNeasy kit from unsorted PBMCs and from negatively selected CD4+ and CD8+ fractions. TCR beta CDR3 regions were amplified by immunoSEQ multiplex PCR using primers annealing to V and J segments. A synthetic immune receptor repertoire was used to minimize amplification bias, and any residual bias was removed computationally once sequencing was done. As for the original processing: Repertoire diversity was quantified as the Shannon entropy index using custom Python scripts. Unsorted, CD4+ and CD8+ repertoires were analyzed separately, except in combined analyses where CD4+ and CD8+ sequences were merged in silico. A clone counted as expanded when the clone's frequency after treatment rose at least 2-fold relative to C1D1, and clones undetected at baseline were given a pseudocount of 0.5. Clones with 0 or 1 copy at C1D1 were defined as singleton clones, while clones with 2 or more copies were defined as non-singleton clones. Clones expanded in unsorted samples were labelled as CD4+, CD8+ or unknown by matching protein sequences in sorted samples from the same patient. Wilcoxon tests were applied to paired samples to test diversity changes from C1D1 to C4D1. The source is immuneACCESS, and TCRdb retained only in-frame sequences with V and J called. Part of the clones is not carried over; for the studies checked, unresolved V genes explain less than half of this, and the remainder is unexplained. V, J and clone size derive from that table, while D and trimming were established from the DNA sequence. A total of approximately 73,000 clones appear in this sample, more than 85% of them only once. The leading ten clones occupy approximately 8% of the sample.

This TCR derives from a human donor with classical Hodgkin lymphoma. Sample: peripheral blood mononuclear cells (PBMCs), taken at baseline.

The CDR3 amino acid sequence is: CASSGFQTSGSGHEQFF. Read as DNA, the sequence is TGTGCCAGCAGTGGATTCCAGACTAGCGGGAGCGGCCATGAGCAGTTCTTC. This chain is built from TRBV2 and TRBJ2-1; TRBD2 matches 12 bases in the middle. Looking up the germline V gene yields CDR1 SNHLY and CDR2 FYNNEI. The CDR3 spans 17 residues, from the cysteine through the phenylalanine. The read is trimmed to its CDR3 DNA, 51 bases read in frame from base 1. Relative to germline, V is missing 4 bases and J is missing 8 bases, with 12 bases of the junction outside any gene match. Reference TRBV2 and TRBJ2-1 proteins supply the regions before and after the CDR3; the full variable domain is: EPEVTQTPSHQVTQMGQEVILRCVPISNHLYFYWYRQILGQKVEFLVSFYNNEISEKSEIFDDQFSVERPDGSNFTLKIRSTKLEDSAMYFCASSGFQTSGSGHEQFFGPGTRLTVL.